This T cell receptor beta chain was recovered during a study of shared clonotypes between healthy human individuals. Germline V CDR1 and CDR2: KGHSH, LQKENI. This CDR3 is 13 amino acids long. With 6 bases clipped from V and 5 bases from J, the junction kept 6 bases outside the gene matches. Original processing methods: Junction-only sequences without quality scores were provided by ImmunoSEQ, so filtering was different. The data were produced by immunoSEQ multiplex PCR, yet TCRdb's version contains in-frame clones alone and is incomplete. V and J calls and clone size follow that table, whereas D and trimming were derived from the DNA. The table includes more than 2,000,000 clones, approximately 92% detected once.

V and J are TRBV18 and TRBJ2-7, with 8 bases identical to TRBD1. The source material was naive CD4+ T cells sorted from blood. Subset in this sample: CD45RA+ positively selected. This sequence originates from a young man in good health. The CDR3 DNA reads as TGTGCCAGCTCTCAGGACAGGGTCGACGAGCAGTACTTC. Residues: CASSQDRVDEQYF. Variable domain in full (rest from reference TRBV18 and TRBJ2-7): NAGVMQNPRHLVRRRGQEARLRCSPMKGHSHVYWYRQLPEEGLKFMVYLQKENIIDESGMPKERFSAEFPKEGPSILRIQQVVRGDSAAYFCASSQDRVDEQYFGPGTRLTVT.